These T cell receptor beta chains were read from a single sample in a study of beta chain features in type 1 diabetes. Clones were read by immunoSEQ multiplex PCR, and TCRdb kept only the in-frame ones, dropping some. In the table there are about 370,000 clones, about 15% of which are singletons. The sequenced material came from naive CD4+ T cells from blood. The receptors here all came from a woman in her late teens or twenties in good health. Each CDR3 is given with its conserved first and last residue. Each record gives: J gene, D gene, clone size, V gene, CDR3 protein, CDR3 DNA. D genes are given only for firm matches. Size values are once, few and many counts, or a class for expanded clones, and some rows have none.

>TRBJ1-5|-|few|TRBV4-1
CASSQQGLGNQPQHF
TGCGCCAGCAGCCAGCAGGGGTTAGGGAATCAGCCCCAGCATTTT
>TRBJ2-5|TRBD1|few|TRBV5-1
CASSLTGGETQYF
TGCGCCAGCAGCTTGACAGGGGGCGAGACCCAGTACTTC
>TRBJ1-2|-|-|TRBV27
CASSLSGGDFYGYTF
TGTGCCAGCAGTTTATCAGGGGGGGACTTCTATGGCTACACCTTC
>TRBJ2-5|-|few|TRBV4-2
CASSPAIQETQYF
TGTGCCAGCAGCCCAGCGATCCAAGAGACCCAGTACTTC
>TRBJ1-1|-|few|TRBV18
CASSPGTGNTEAFF
TGTGCCAGCTCACCGGGAACAGGGAACACTGAAGCTTTCTTT
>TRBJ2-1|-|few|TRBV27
CASSLKGTYYNEQFF
TGTGCCAGCAGTTTAAAGGGGACATACTACAATGAGCAGTTCTTC
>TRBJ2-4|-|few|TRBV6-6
CASKPGQDNNIQYF
TGTGCCAGCAAGCCGGGACAAGACAACAACATTCAGTACTTC
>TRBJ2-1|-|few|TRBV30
CAWRPPRGLREHNEQFF
TGTGCCTGGAGGCCACCCCGGGGACTTAGAGAGCACAATGAGCAGTTCTTC
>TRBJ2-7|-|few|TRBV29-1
CSVVGQSYEQYF
TGCAGCGTCGTCGGACAGTCTTACGAGCAGTACTTC
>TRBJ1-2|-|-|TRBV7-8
CASSLGGPGGGYTF
TGTGCCAGCAGCTTAGGGGGTCCGGGGGGAGGCTACACCTTC
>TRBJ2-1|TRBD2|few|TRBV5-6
CASSLRTSGRGNEQFF
TGTGCCAGCAGCCTGCGGACTAGCGGGAGGGGCAATGAGCAGTTCTTC
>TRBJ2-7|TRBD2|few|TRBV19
CASRGEGDIYEQYF
TGTGCCAGCCGTGGGGAGGGAGACATCTACGAGCAGTACTTC
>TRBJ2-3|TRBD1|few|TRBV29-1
CSVEQLGQGLDTQYF
TGCAGCGTTGAACAGTTGGGACAGGGGTTGGATACGCAGTATTTT
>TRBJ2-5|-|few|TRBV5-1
CASSFRTAIQETQYF
TGCGCCAGCAGCTTTAGGACAGCGATCCAAGAGACCCAGTACTTC
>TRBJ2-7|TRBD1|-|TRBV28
CASSLPGQGGYEQYF
TGTGCCAGCAGTCTACCAGGACAGGGGGGTTACGAGCAGTACTTC
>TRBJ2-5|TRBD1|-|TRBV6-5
CASRPTGGGQETQYF
TGTGCCAGCAGACCAACAGGGGGAGGCCAAGAGACCCAGTACTTC
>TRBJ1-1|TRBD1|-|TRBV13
CASSFRQGILNTEAFF
TGTGCCAGCAGCTTCCGACAGGGGATCCTGAACACTGAAGCTTTCTTT
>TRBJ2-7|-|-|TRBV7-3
CASSLDASVNYEQYF
TGTGCCAGCAGCTTAGATGCTAGCGTCAACTACGAGCAGTACTTC
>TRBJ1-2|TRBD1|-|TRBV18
CASSPGTGNGYTF
TGTGCCAGCTCACCCGGGACAGGGAATGGCTACACCTTC
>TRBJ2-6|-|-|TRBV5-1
CASSLLDSSGANVLTF
TGCGCCAGCAGCTTGTTGGACAGCTCTGGGGCCAACGTCCTGACTTTC
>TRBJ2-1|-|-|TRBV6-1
CASSAQSASYNEQFF
TGTGCCAGCAGTGCCCAAAGCGCTTCCTACAATGAGCAGTTCTTC
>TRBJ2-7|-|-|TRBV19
CASSMLLRPGAIYEQYF
TGTGCCAGTAGTATGCTCTTGCGGCCAGGGGCGATTTACGAGCAGTACTTC
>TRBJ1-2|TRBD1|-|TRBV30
CAWRGRDSLNYGYTF
TGTGCCTGGAGGGGCCGGGACAGCCTTAACTATGGCTACACCTTC
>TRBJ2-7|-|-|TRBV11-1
CASSLRQDSPIFYEQYF
TGTGCCAGCAGCTTACGACAGGACTCCCCGATCTTCTACGAGCAGTACTTC
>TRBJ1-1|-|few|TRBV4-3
CASSQGWGENTEAFF
TGCGCCAGCAGCCAAGGTTGGGGGGAAAACACTGAAGCTTTCTTT
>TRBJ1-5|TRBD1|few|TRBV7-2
CASSLTRLEGAISNQPQHF
TGTGCCAGCAGCTTAACTCGTTTAGAGGGGGCGATAAGCAATCAGCCCCAGCATTTT
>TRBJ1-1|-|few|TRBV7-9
CASSLVHSREGAFF
TGTGCCAGCAGCTTAGTGCACAGTAGAGAGGGAGCTTTCTTT
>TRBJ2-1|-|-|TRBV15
CATSIDRRGGEQFF
TGTGCCACCAGCATAGACCGAAGGGGGGGTGAGCAGTTCTTC
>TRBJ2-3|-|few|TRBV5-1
CASRRGGTDTQYF
TGCGCCAGCAGAAGGGGTGGCACAGATACGCAGTATTTT
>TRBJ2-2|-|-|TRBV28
CASSTPHTGELFF
TGTGCCAGCAGTACTCCGCATACCGGGGAGCTGTTTTTT
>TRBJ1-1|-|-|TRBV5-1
CASSLGHPRNTEAFF
TGCGCCAGCAGCTTGGGGCATCCCAGGAACACTGAAGCTTTCTTT
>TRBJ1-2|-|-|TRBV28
CASSLSGYGYTF
TGTGCCAGCAGTTTGAGCGGGTATGGCTACACCTTC
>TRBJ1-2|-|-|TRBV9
CASSETGWSGYGYTF
TGTGCCAGCAGCGAGACCGGCTGGAGCGGCTATGGCTACACCTTC
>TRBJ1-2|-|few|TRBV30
CAWSVQVLRRTNYGYTF
TGTGCCTGGAGTGTACAGGTTCTAAGAAGGACGAACTATGGCTACACCTTC
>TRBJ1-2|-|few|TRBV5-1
CASSSGDSAYGYTF
TGCGCCAGCAGCTCCGGGGATTCTGCTTATGGCTACACCTTC
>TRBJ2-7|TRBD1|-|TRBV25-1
CASSAGTVGEQYF
TGTGCCAGCAGTGCGGGGACAGTCGGCGAGCAGTACTTC
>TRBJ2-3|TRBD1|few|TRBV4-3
CASSRRTGGGTDTQYF
TGCGCCAGCAGCCGCCGGACAGGGGGAGGGACAGATACGCAGTATTTT
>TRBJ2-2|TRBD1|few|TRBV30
CAWARDSIGELFF
TGTGCCTGGGCCCGGGACAGCATCGGGGAGCTGTTTTTT